These 22 T cell receptor beta chains came from one sample sequenced in a study of monozygotic twins with inflammatory bowel disease. TCRdb re-called the 5' RACE reads and shows each CDR3 protein once, DNA omitted. In total, the table holds approximately 400,000 distinct CDR3 sequences. Sequenced input: blood. The receptor source for this set is a human donor with ulcerative colitis or Crohn's disease, or a healthy co-twin of an affected twin (not recorded which).

This chain joins TRBV5-6 and TRBJ2-3; TCRdb outputs TRBD2, but without DNA this stays unchecked. The germline V gene encodes CDR1 SGHDT and CDR2 YYEEEE. The CDR3 covers 16 residues. The CDR3 spells CASSLELAGALDTQYF.

This chain joins TRBV11-2 and TRBJ2-7; the TCRdb D gene call, TRBD2, has no DNA to confirm it. The CDR3 covers 14 residues. Per germline, CDR1 SGHAT and CDR2 FQNNGV. The CDR3 region is CASSFTEGSYEQYF.

The genes are TRBV12-3 or TRBV12-4 and TRBJ1-5; TCRdb picks TRBD1, but there is no DNA to check that call. The CDR3 has 14 amino acids. The CDR3 is CASSPGGGNQPQHF.

The V and J genes are TRBV28 and TRBJ2-1; the D call from TCRdb, TRBD1, cannot be confirmed without DNA. Germline V gene lookup returns CDR1 MDHEN and CDR2 SYDVKM. The CDR3 covers 12 residues. CDR3 sequence reads: CASSSRQGGEFF.

V usage is TRBV29-1 and J usage is TRBJ1-1. Germline CDR1 and CDR2: SQVTM and ANQGSEA. This CDR3 region has 14 residues. The CDR3: CSVSTGTANTEAFF.

This chain connects TRBV9 to TRBJ2-1; the D call of TRBD2 rests on TCRdb alone, since no DNA is present to check it. CDR3 length: 14 residues. Germline values: CDR1 SGDLS, CDR2 YYNGEE. CDR3 residues: CASSVASGGTQQFF.

The chain couples TRBV12-3 or TRBV12-4 to TRBJ1-1; lacking DNA, the TRBD1 call made by TCRdb goes unchecked. The CDR3 sequence is 19 residues long. The CDR3 protein is CASSFSLKGQVNMNTEAFF.

This chain uses TRBV6-1 with TRBJ1-1. Germline CDR1 is MNHNS and CDR2 is SASEGT. The CDR3 is 13 amino acids. CDR3 amino acids: CASVRGMNTEAFF.

The chain employs TRBV9 and TRBJ2-1; TCRdb's D call of TRBD2 is untestable without DNA. This CDR3 is 14 amino acids long. CDR1 SGDLS and CDR2 YYNGEE come from the germline V gene. This CDR3 is CASTYSGENNEQFF.

V gene TRBV9 combines with J gene TRBJ2-5; TCRdb returns TRBD1, unconfirmable since there is no DNA. Germline V gene lookup returns CDR1 SGDLS and CDR2 YYNGEE. This CDR3 has 13 amino acids. Here the CDR3 reads CASSVVSGGTQYF.

The chain links TRBV20-1 to TRBJ2-1; TCRdb's assignment of TRBD1 cannot be checked, as there is no DNA. The length of the CDR3 is 15 residues. Looked up from germline, CDR1 is DFQATT and CDR2 is SNEGSKA (reference sequence). CDR3 region: CSAFPGGRTNNEQFF.

The J gene is TRBJ2-2, the V gene TRBV10-3; TCRdb outputs TRBD1, but without DNA this stays unchecked. This CDR3 comprises 13 residues. Germline V gives CDR1 ENHRY, CDR2 SYGVKD. Here the CDR3 reads CAIKQGSTGELFF.

The chain has TRBV6-1 and TRBJ2-3; the D call from TCRdb, TRBD2, cannot be confirmed without DNA. This CDR3 is built from 15 residues. Germline V gene lookup returns CDR1 MNHNS and CDR2 SASEGT. CDR3 sequence: CASSVGGTREDTQYF.

The rearrangement joins TRBV4-1 to TRBJ2-5; the TCRdb D gene call, TRBD2, has no DNA to confirm it. The V gene's germline CDR1 is MGHRA and CDR2 YSYEKL. This CDR3 spans 15 amino acids. This CDR3 reads CASSQDRAGSGTQYF.

The genes are TRBV25-1 and TRBJ2-1. The CDR3 consists of 11 residues. CDR1 MGHDK and CDR2 SYGVNS come from the germline V gene. The CDR3 here is CASQYYNEQFF.

The chain has TRBV5-1 and TRBJ1-1; TCRdb outputs TRBD1, but without DNA this stays unchecked. The CDR3 sequence is 15 residues long. Germline V gene data show CDR1 as SGHRS and CDR2 as YFSETQ. The CDR3 here is CASSLEGKGHTEAFF.

The chain carries TRBV20-1 and TRBJ1-5. CDR3 length: 11 residues. CDR1 DFQATT and CDR2 SNEGSKA come from the germline V gene (reference sequence). The CDR3: CSARDAISQHF.

Here the CDR3 reads CASSPGGQLSYEQYF. The chain has TRBV7-9 and TRBJ2-7; TCRdb's D call of TRBD1 is untestable without DNA. Germline CDR1 is SEHNR and CDR2 is FQNEAQ (reference sequence). The CDR3 is 15 residues long.

V is TRBV7-3 and J is TRBJ1-6; TCRdb selects TRBD1, and the lack of DNA leaves this call unchecked. Germline CDR1 is SGHTA and CDR2 is FQGTGA. The CDR3 sequence is 13 residues long. This CDR3 is CASRSQGRSPLHF.

The chain combines TRBV25-1 with TRBJ2-1; as DNA is missing, the TRBD1 call by TCRdb cannot be tested. Germline-derived CDR1 and CDR2 are MGHDK and SYGVNS. CDR3 length equals 15 residues. CDR3: CASSDSGTGGNEQFF.

The V gene is TRBV6-2 or TRBV6-3, the J gene TRBJ2-1; TCRdb selects TRBD1, and the lack of DNA leaves this call unchecked. Germline CDR1 and CDR2: MNHEY and SVGEGT. CDR3 length equals 15 residues. The CDR3 reads CASTRRPPLPDEQFF.

The rearrangement links TRBV7-3 to TRBJ2-1; the D call of TRBD2 rests on TCRdb alone, since no DNA is present to check it. Germline V gene data show CDR1 as SGHTA and CDR2 as FQGTGA. This CDR3 has 17 amino acids. CDR3 loop: CASSSSSSGEGYNEQFF.